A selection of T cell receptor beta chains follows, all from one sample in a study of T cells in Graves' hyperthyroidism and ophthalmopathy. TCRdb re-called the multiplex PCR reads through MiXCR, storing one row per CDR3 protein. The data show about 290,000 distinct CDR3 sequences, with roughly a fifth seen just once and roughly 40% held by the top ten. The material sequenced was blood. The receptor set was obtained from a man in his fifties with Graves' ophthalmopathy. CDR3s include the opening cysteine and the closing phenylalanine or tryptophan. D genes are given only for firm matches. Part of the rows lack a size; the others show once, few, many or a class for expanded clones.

cdr3_nt: TGTGCCAGCAGCTCCAGGAGGGGACAGAACTATGGCTACACCTTC
cdr3_aa: CASSSRRGQNYGYTF
v_call: TRBV9
j_call: TRBJ1-2
clone_size: NA
d_call: TRBD1

cdr3_nt: TGTGCCAGCAGCCAAGAGCCCAGGGCTGGGGCCAACGTCCTGACTTTC
cdr3_aa: CASSQEPRAGANVLTF
v_call: TRBV3-1
j_call: TRBJ2-6
clone_size: few
d_call: NA

cdr3_nt: TGTGCCAGCAGCCAAGGGAGCGGAACTAATGAAAAACTGTTTTTT
cdr3_aa: CASSQGSGTNEKLFF
v_call: TRBV7-3
j_call: TRBJ1-4
clone_size: once
d_call: NA

cdr3_nt: TGTGCCAGTAGTATCAGCGGGAGGTTCGATGAGCAGTTCTTC
cdr3_aa: CASSISGRFDEQFF
v_call: TRBV19
j_call: TRBJ2-1
clone_size: NA
d_call: TRBD2

cdr3_nt: TGTGCCAGCAGTTTATATTTAGGGGGACAGGGGGCCTACAATGAGCAGTTCTTC
cdr3_aa: CASSLYLGGQGAYNEQFF
v_call: TRBV12-3/TRBV12-4
j_call: TRBJ2-1
clone_size: many
d_call: TRBD1

cdr3_nt: TGCGCCAGCAGCCATGAACAGGGAGGGGATGGCTACACCTTC
cdr3_aa: CASSHEQGGDGYTF
v_call: TRBV4-1
j_call: TRBJ1-2
clone_size: NA
d_call: NA

cdr3_nt: TGCGCCAGCAACCAAAATCCTGGCTACGAGCAGTACTTC
cdr3_aa: CASNQNPGYEQYF
v_call: TRBV4-1
j_call: TRBJ2-7
clone_size: NA
d_call: NA

cdr3_nt: TGTGCCATCAAGGGCGCAGGGGCGCAGGAGCCCCAGCATTTT
cdr3_aa: CAIKGAGAQEPQHF
v_call: TRBV10-3
j_call: TRBJ1-5
clone_size: NA
d_call: NA

cdr3_nt: TGTGCCAGCAGTTACTCTGCGCGGGATTATGCCTACGAGCAGTACTTC
cdr3_aa: CASSYSARDYAYEQYF
v_call: TRBV6-5
j_call: TRBJ2-7
clone_size: NA
d_call: NA

cdr3_nt: TGTGCCAGCAGCTTAGGGGGGAGTGCCTACAATGAGCAGTTCTTC
cdr3_aa: CASSLGGSAYNEQFF
v_call: TRBV11-3
j_call: TRBJ2-1
clone_size: many
d_call: NA

cdr3_nt: TGTGCCTGGAGAGGGGGCGGCAAAAACATTCAGTACTTC
cdr3_aa: CAWRGGGKNIQYF
v_call: TRBV30
j_call: TRBJ2-4
clone_size: NA
d_call: TRBD1

cdr3_nt: TGTGCCAGCAGTTTCAGCGGGTCTAGCTCCTACGAGCAGTACTTC
cdr3_aa: CASSFSGSSSYEQYF
v_call: TRBV28
j_call: TRBJ2-7
clone_size: many
d_call: NA

cdr3_nt: TGTGCCAGTAGTGACCATAGCGGGAGGCTTGCCAATGAGCAGTTCTTC
cdr3_aa: CASSDHSGRLANEQFF
v_call: TRBV19
j_call: TRBJ2-1
clone_size: NA
d_call: TRBD2

cdr3_nt: TGTGCCTGGAGTGGAACAGCAGGAAACACCATATATTTT
cdr3_aa: CAWSGTAGNTIYF
v_call: TRBV30
j_call: TRBJ1-3
clone_size: NA
d_call: NA

cdr3_nt: TGTGCCAGTAGTATTGGTGGGGCGGGTGAGCAGTTCTTC
cdr3_aa: CASSIGGAGEQFF
v_call: TRBV19
j_call: TRBJ2-1
clone_size: NA
d_call: NA

cdr3_nt: TGTGCCAGCAGCTTAGCGGGTCGGGACGAGCAGTACTTC
cdr3_aa: CASSLAGRDEQYF
v_call: TRBV7-9
j_call: TRBJ2-7
clone_size: many
d_call: NA

cdr3_nt: TGCGCCAGCAGCACCGGACTAGCGGGTAAAGATACGCAGTATTTT
cdr3_aa: CASSTGLAGKDTQYF
v_call: TRBV5-1
j_call: TRBJ2-3
clone_size: NA
d_call: TRBD2

cdr3_nt: TGTGCCAGCAGTTCGCCGTTTAGAGGGGACAATGAGCAGTTCTTC
cdr3_aa: CASSSPFRGDNEQFF
v_call: TRBV28
j_call: TRBJ2-1
clone_size: NA
d_call: NA

cdr3_nt: TGTGCCAGCAGCTTTACCGGGACACACTACGAGCAGTACTTC
cdr3_aa: CASSFTGTHYEQYF
v_call: TRBV7-2
j_call: TRBJ2-7
clone_size: NA
d_call: NA

cdr3_nt: TGTGCCAGCAGTTCCTCGGGACAGGGAAATTCACCCCTCCACTTT
cdr3_aa: CASSSSGQGNSPLHF
v_call: TRBV2
j_call: TRBJ1-6
clone_size: few
d_call: TRBD1

cdr3_nt: TGTGCCAGCAGGTTAGCGGGAGGGGTACAAGAGCAGTACTTC
cdr3_aa: CASRLAGGVQEQYF
v_call: TRBV5-4
j_call: TRBJ2-7
clone_size: few
d_call: TRBD2

cdr3_nt: TGTGCCAGCAGCGTAGGGGGACAGGGGCCTCAAGAGACCCAGTACTTC
cdr3_aa: CASSVGGQGPQETQYF
v_call: TRBV9
j_call: TRBJ2-5
clone_size: NA
d_call: TRBD1

cdr3_nt: TGTGCCAGCAGTTTCCTCGGGACTAGCGGGAGTTTTGAGCAGTACTTC
cdr3_aa: CASSFLGTSGSFEQYF
v_call: TRBV12-3/TRBV12-4
j_call: TRBJ2-7
clone_size: NA
d_call: TRBD2